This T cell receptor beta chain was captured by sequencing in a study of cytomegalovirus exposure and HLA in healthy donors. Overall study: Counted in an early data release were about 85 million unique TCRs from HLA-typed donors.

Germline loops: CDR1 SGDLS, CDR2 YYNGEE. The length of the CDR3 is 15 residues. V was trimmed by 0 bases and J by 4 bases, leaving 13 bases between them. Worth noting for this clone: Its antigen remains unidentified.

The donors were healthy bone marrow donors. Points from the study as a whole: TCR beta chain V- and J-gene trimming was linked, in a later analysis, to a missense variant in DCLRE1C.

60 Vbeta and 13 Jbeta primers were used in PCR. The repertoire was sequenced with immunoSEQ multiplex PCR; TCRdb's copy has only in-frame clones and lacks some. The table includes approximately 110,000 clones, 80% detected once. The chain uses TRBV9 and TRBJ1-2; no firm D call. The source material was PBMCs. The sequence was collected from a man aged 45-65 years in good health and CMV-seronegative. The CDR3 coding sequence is TGTGCCAGCAGCGTAGATGGAGGGAGCCTCTATGGCTACACCTTC. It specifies CASSVDGGSLYGYTF.